The T cell receptor (beta chain) under discussion was sequenced for a study of control samples from healthy donors and cancer patients. Germline CDR1 and CDR2: SGHKS and YYEKEE (reference sequence). The CDR3 is made up of 15 amino acids. The trim removed 3 bases at V and 5 bases at J, leaving 11 bases unmatched. Measured with immunoSEQ multiplex PCR; TCRdb has only the in-frame clones, and not every one. Here the sample spans 120,000 or so clones, 87% being singletons. This sequence joins TRBV5-5 and TRBJ2-7; the match to TRBD1 covers 7 bases. Input material: blood. The TCR sequence derives from a man aged 25-45 years in good health. In DNA, the CDR3 is TGTGCCAGCAGCTCGGCTACGGGACAGTTAAACGAGCAGTACGTC. Translated, it gives CASSSATGQLNEQYV.